This T cell receptor beta chain stems from a study of a mutant IDH1 vaccine in newly diagnosed glioma. Turning to the study itself: Vaccination of patients was performed eight times, in weeks 1, 3, 5, 7, 11, 15, 19 and 23. It was radiotherapy, temozolomide, or both that patients received previously, with most receiving both.

The germline CDR1 and CDR2 sequences are SGHAT and FQNNGV. The CDR3 has 15 amino acids. Trimming took 6 bases from V and 7 from J; bases not matched to a gene: 9. Points on this clone: Its specificity is not known.

Stated time point: week 11, during vaccination. Doses comprised 300 ug of mutant IDH1 20-mer peptide each, plus topical imiquimod. Donors harbored newly found WHO grade 3 or 4 IDH1-mutant, ATRX-lost astrocytomas. Clones were read by immunoSEQ multiplex PCR, and TCRdb kept only the in-frame ones, dropping some. This table holds 95,000 to 120,000 clones, about nine tenths found once. The receptor's source is a woman in her fifties or sixties with glioma. The material sequenced was PBMCs, taken from a glioma patient whose treatment included an IDH1 peptide vaccine. The chain has TRBV11-2 and TRBJ2-2; 9 positions agree with TRBD1. CDR3 in DNA: TGTGCCAGCAGTTCCTTGACAGGGGGGATCGGGGAGCTGTTTTTT. Protein product: CASSSLTGGIGELFF. Looking up the rest from reference TRBV11-2 and TRBJ2-2 gives the full variable domain: EAGVAQSPRYKIIEKRQSVAFWCNPISGHATLYWYQQILGQGPKLLIQFQNNGVVDDSQLPKDRFSAERLKGVDSTLKIQPAKLEDSAVYLCASSSLTGGIGELFFGEGSRLTVL.